This TCR beta chain was recovered during a study of cytomegalovirus exposure and HLA in healthy donors. PCR employed 60 Vbeta and 13 Jbeta primers. Using immunoSEQ multiplex PCR, the repertoire was profiled, and TCRdb retains in-frame clones only, with some absent. The sample has fewer than 200,000 clones, roughly 84% seen once. This clone has a handful of counts. What it binds is not known. General observations from the study: Researchers reported from a later analysis that most CMV-associated TCR beta chains appeared HLA-restricted.

In nominal health when sampled, donors likely had unrecorded immune exposures nonetheless. Germline CDR1 is SGHRS and CDR2 is YFSETQ. The J segment lost 4 bases and the V segment lost 4 bases, leaving 7 bases of the junction unmatched. This CDR3 comprises 14 residues. The receptor was derived from a male donor in good health and CMV-seronegative. The V gene is TRBV5-1, the J gene TRBJ1-1; 7 bases agree with TRBD1. Specimen: PBMCs. The DNA for the CDR3 is TGCGCCAGCAGCGTTACAGGGGATGGCACTGAAGCTTTCTTT. Translation gives CASSVTGDGTEAFF.